The rows below give T cell receptor beta chains drawn from one sample of a study of T-cell reconstitution after alpha-beta-depleted transplantation in children. Each CDR3 protein is one row after TCRdb ran MiXCR on the PCR reads. The table has fewer than 750,000 distinct CDR3 sequences, more than 20% seen once. Sequencing used PBMCs, mostly from graft donor cells, obtained 360 days after TCRalphabeta/CD19-depleted stem cell transplant. All receptors come from a boy under two years old who had a stem cell transplant for acute myeloid leukemia, so the T cells may come from the graft donor. CDR3s include the opening cysteine and the closing phenylalanine or tryptophan. The order of the fields is CDR3 protein, CDR3 DNA, V gene, clone size, D gene, J gene. D genes are given only for firm matches. Clone size appears in some rows only: once, few, many, or a class for an expanded clone.

CDR3: CASSRPRSGLGELFF; DNA: TGTGCCAGCAGCCGTCCCCGTAGCGGGCTCGGGGAGCTGTTTTTT; V: TRBV11-2; size: few; D: TRBD2; J: TRBJ2-2
CDR3: CSVEPIAGGRDTQYF; DNA: TGCAGCGTTGAACCCATAGCGGGGGGGCGAGATACGCAGTATTTT; V: TRBV29-1; size: few; D: TRBD2; J: TRBJ2-3
CDR3: CSARDYRNTGELFF; DNA: TGCAGTGCTAGAGACTACAGGAACACCGGGGAGCTGTTTTTT; V: TRBV20-1; size: -; D: -; J: TRBJ2-2
CDR3: CSVHQVLNTEAFF; DNA: TGCAGCGTGCATCAGGTCTTGAACACTGAAGCTTTCTTT; V: TRBV29-1; size: -; D: -; J: TRBJ1-1
CDR3: CASSSAVGTGEGTEAFF; DNA: TGTGCCAGCAGTTCGGCGGTCGGAACCGGGGAGGGCACTGAAGCTTTCTTT; V: TRBV27; size: -; D: -; J: TRBJ1-1
CDR3: CASSRGLGSTDTQYF; DNA: TGTGCCAGCAGCCGAGGACTAGGTAGCACAGATACGCAGTATTTT; V: TRBV7-6; size: -; D: TRBD2; J: TRBJ2-3
CDR3: CASSDSSAYYNEQFF; DNA: TGTGCCAGCAGTGACAGTAGCGCATACTACAATGAGCAGTTCTTC; V: TRBV6-4; size: few; D: -; J: TRBJ2-1
CDR3: CAARGGTDTQYF; DNA: TGTGCTGCGAGGGGGGGGACAGATACGCAGTATTTT; V: TRBV2; size: -; D: -; J: TRBJ2-3
CDR3: CSAPQGMGTDTQYF; DNA: TGCAGTGCCCCACAGGGGATGGGGACAGATACGCAGTATTTT; V: TRBV20-1; size: few; D: TRBD1; J: TRBJ2-3
CDR3: CSARRQGGGYTF; DNA: TGCAGTGCTAGACGACAGGGAGGCGGCTACACCTTC; V: TRBV20-1; size: many; D: TRBD1; J: TRBJ1-2
CDR3: CASRGVEERTKSGANVLTF; DNA: TGCGCCAGCCGGGGAGTAGAGGAGCGCACCAAATCTGGGGCCAACGTCCTGACTTTC; V: TRBV5-1; size: many; D: -; J: TRBJ2-6
CDR3: CASSQGPATNEKLFF; DNA: TGTGCCAGCAGCCAAGGGCCTGCAACTAATGAAAAACTGTTTTTT; V: TRBV3-1; size: -; D: -; J: TRBJ1-4
CDR3: CASSPQQGATDTQYF; DNA: TGTGCCAGCAGCCCGCAACAGGGGGCAACAGATACGCAGTATTTT; V: TRBV7-2; size: once; D: TRBD1; J: TRBJ2-3
CDR3: CASSVRGDAYNEQFF; DNA: TGTGCCAGCAGCGTGAGAGGGGACGCGTACAATGAGCAGTTCTTC; V: TRBV9; size: -; D: -; J: TRBJ2-1
CDR3: CASSLGVDRAYEQYF; DNA: TGTGCCAGCAGCTTAGGAGTAGACAGGGCTTACGAGCAGTACTTC; V: TRBV7-2; size: few; D: TRBD1; J: TRBJ2-7
CDR3: CSVEEVKIQETQYF; DNA: TGCAGCGTTGAAGAGGTCAAAATACAAGAGACCCAGTACTTC; V: TRBV29-1; size: many; D: -; J: TRBJ2-5